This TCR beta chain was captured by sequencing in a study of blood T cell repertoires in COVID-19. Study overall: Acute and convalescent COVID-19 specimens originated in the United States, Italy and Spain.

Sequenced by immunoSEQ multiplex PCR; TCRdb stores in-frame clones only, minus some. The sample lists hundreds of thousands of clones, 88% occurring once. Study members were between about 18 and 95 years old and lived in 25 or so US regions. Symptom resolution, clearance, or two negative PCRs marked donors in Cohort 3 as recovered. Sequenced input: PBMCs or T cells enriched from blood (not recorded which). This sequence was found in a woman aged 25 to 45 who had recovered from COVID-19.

CDR3 protein: CASSQTQGGAPNQETQYF. The CDR3, as DNA: TGTGCCAGCAGCCAAACACAGGGGGGCGCACCTAATCAAGAGACCCAGTACTTC. V usage is TRBV3-1 (or the pseudogene TRBV3-2) and J usage is TRBJ2-5; TRBD1 matches at 8 bases. The CDR3 extends over 18 amino acids. V lost 2 bases to trimming and J lost 2 bases; unmatched junction nucleotides: 13. The germline V gene encodes CDR1 LGHDT and CDR2 YNNKEL (reference sequence).